The 23 T cell receptor beta chains presented below share a single source sample, sequenced in a study of shared clonotypes between healthy human individuals. Naive CD8 populations comprised CD45RO-negative cells positively selected for CCR7, excluding terminally differentiated effector memory CD45RA+ cells. This table comes from immunoSEQ multiplex PCR, and its TCRdb copy is limited to in-frame clones, with some not included. The table lists 1.5 million to 2.5 million clones, about 95% of them singletons. Source material: naive CD8+ T cells sorted from blood. The receptors here all came from a man younger than 30 in good health.

Concerning this clone: This same CDR3 is encoded by further DNA sequences in the sample. The chain uses TRBV27 and TRBJ2-2; D is unresolved. Germline-derived CDR1 and CDR2 are MNHEY and SMNVEV (reference sequence). The CDR3 runs to 13 residues. Trimming shortened V by 5 bases and J by 0 bases, and 4 bases separated the two germline ends. The CDR3 reads CASSPTNTGELFF. CDR3 in DNA: TGTGCCAGCAGTCCGACGAACACCGGGGAGCTGTTTTTT.

In its sample, this clone was seen once. Here the CDR3 reads CASSPEEQGTVYEQYF. The CDR3 DNA reads as TGCGCCAGCAGCCCAGAGGAACAGGGGACTGTTTACGAGCAGTACTTC. The rearrangement links TRBV4-1 to TRBJ2-7, with D perhaps matching TRBD1 (7 bases). V shed 4 bases and J shed 4 bases, with 20 bases lying between them. The V gene's germline CDR1 is MGHRA and CDR2 YSYEKL. There are 16 residues in the CDR3.

V gene TRBV9 combines with J gene TRBJ2-3; no clear D. The CDR3 consists of 14 residues. Germline lookup yields CDR1 SGDLS and CDR2 YYNGEE. V lost 3 bases, J lost 0 bases, and 8 bases lay in between. CDR3 nucleotide sequence: TGTGCCAGCAGCGGGATACTGAGCACAGATACGCAGTATTTT. As protein: CASSGILSTDTQYF.

The chain couples TRBV13 to TRBJ2-5, with D unclear. CDR3 length: 15 residues. With 1 base removed from V and 0 bases from J, the gap between germline ends came to 9 bases. In germline, CDR1 is PRHDT, CDR2 FYEKMQ (reference sequence). CDR3 loop: CASSLVTEDQETQYF. In nucleotides, the CDR3 is TGTGCCAGCAGCTTAGTTACAGAGGACCAAGAGACCCAGTACTTC.

This clone has a handful of counts. The chain's CDR3 is CASSQGGLPPGETQYF. CDR3 coding DNA: TGCGCCAGCAGCCAAGGTGGACTCCCGCCCGGGGAGACCCAGTACTTC. The chain uses TRBV4-1 and TRBJ2-5; the D gene is possibly TRBD2 (5 bases). CDR1 and CDR2 from the germline V gene are MGHRA and YSYEKL. The CDR3 loop spans 16 amino acids. V was trimmed by 1 base and J by 5 bases, leaving 17 bases between them.

In regard to this clone: The sample holds other DNA sequences that translate to the same CDR3. The CDR3 DNA is TGTGCCAGCAGCTTGGGCGGGAGCTCCTACAATGAGCAGTTCTTC. This translates into CASSLGGSSYNEQFF. This chain uses TRBV5-6 with TRBJ2-1; 7 bases line up with TRBD2. The ends lost 0 bases at V and 0 bases at J; junction bases unmatched: 0. CDR1 and CDR2 from the germline V gene are SGHDT and YYEEEE. The CDR3 has 15 residues.

The V gene is TRBV10-2, the J gene TRBJ2-7; D gene uncertain. The germline gives CDR1 WSHSY, CDR2 SAAADI. V shed 5 bases and J shed 4 bases, with 9 bases lying between them. CDR3 size: 12 residues. CDR3 sequence: CASSLSLYEQYF. CDR3 DNA sequence: TGCGCCAGCAGTCTTTCTCTTTACGAGCAGTACTTC.

A remark on this clone: In the same sample, other DNA sequences code for this CDR3. DNA for the CDR3: TGTGCCAGCAGTTTACGGGGGCGCGGAGAGACCCAGTACTTC. Translated, it gives CASSLRGRGETQYF. The genes are TRBV28 and TRBJ2-5, with D possibly called TRBD1 or TRBD2 (6 bases each). CDR3 length: 14 amino acids. The germline V and J ends were trimmed by 2 bases and 4 bases, with 11 bases remaining between them. Germline CDR1 and CDR2: MDHEN and SYDVKM.

The chain joins TRBV7-6 to TRBJ2-2; unclear D gene. This CDR3 comprises 14 residues. Trimming cost V 2 bases and J 0 bases, with 4 bases left between them. CDR1 and CDR2 from the germline V gene are SGHVS and FNYEAQ. CDR3 in amino acids: CASSLSPNTGELFF. DNA for the CDR3: TGTGCCAGCAGCTTATCGCCGAACACCGGGGAGCTGTTTTTT.

The rearrangement links TRBV7-9 to TRBJ1-4; D is unresolved. The CDR3 contains 14 residues. Deletions cut 5 bases from V and 8 bases from J, with 15 bases between. The V gene's germline CDR1 is SEHNR and CDR2 FQNEAQ (reference sequence). Written as DNA, the CDR3 is TGTGCCAGCAGCAGGAGTGAGAGCCGCGAAAAACTGTTTTTT. The encoded protein is CASSRSESREKLFF.

This clone was seen only once. The chain joins TRBV2 to TRBJ2-7; D not resolved. V shed 7 bases and J shed 0 bases, with 7 bases lying between them. The CDR3 is made up of 12 amino acids. Germline values: CDR1 SNHLY, CDR2 FYNNEI. CDR3 bases: TGTGCCAGCAAATACGTCTCCTACGAGCAGTACTTC. Translated, it gives CASKYVSYEQYF.

The CDR3 DNA reads as TGTGCCAAGATCGACGGCTACGAGCAGTACTTC. Translated: CAKIDGYEQYF. This chain connects TRBV2 to TRBJ2-7; D is ambiguous. The CDR3 has 11 residues. CDR1 and CDR2 (germline): SNHLY, FYNNEI. With 10 bases removed from V and 3 bases from J, the gap between germline ends came to 10 bases.

This chain connects TRBV7-9 to TRBJ1-1; D gene unclear. The CDR3 is 16 residues long. In germline, CDR1 is SEHNR, CDR2 FQNEAQ (reference sequence). V lost 1 base, J lost 0 bases, and 12 bases lay in between. CDR3 nucleotides: TGTGCCAGCAGCTTAGTCGGGTGGCCTATGAACACTGAAGCTTTCTTT. Its translation: CASSLVGWPMNTEAFF.

The rearrangement uses TRBV27 and TRBJ2-2; D gene uncertain. Between the trimmed V and J ends, which lost 2 bases and 7 bases, there was a span of 11 bases. CDR1 and CDR2 from the germline V gene are MNHEY and SMNVEV (reference sequence). CDR3 length: 14 amino acids. For the CDR3, the DNA is TGTGCCAGCAGTTTAGTCCAGCTTGGCGGGGAGCTGTTTTTT. This codes for CASSLVQLGGELFF.

The chain uses TRBV10-2 and TRBJ2-3; TRBD2 matches 13 bases. This CDR3 contains 19 residues. Germline CDR1 is WSHSY and CDR2 is SAAADI. The V and J ends lost 6 bases and 2 bases, in that order; junction bases with no gene match: 14. In DNA, the CDR3 is TGCGCCAGCAGGCCCCCGGGACTAGCGGGGAGCACCATCACAGATACGCAGTATTTT. The encoded protein is CASRPPGLAGSTITDTQYF.

The genes are TRBV6-1 and TRBJ2-1; 9 bases align to TRBD1. Losses at the gene ends were 4 bases for V and 3 bases for J; bases not matched to a gene: 4. The CDR3 contains 15 residues. Germline CDR1 and CDR2: MNHNS and SASEGT. The CDR3 loop reads CASSAGTGSYNEQFF. The CDR3 DNA is TGTGCCAGCAGTGCCGGGACAGGGAGCTACAATGAGCAGTTCTTC.

The genes are TRBV30 and TRBJ2-1, with TRBD2 identical over 7 bases. The CDR3 consists of 15 residues. With 0 bases clipped from V and 4 bases from J, the junction kept 6 bases outside the gene matches. CDR1 and CDR2 from the germline V gene are GTSNPN and SVGIG (reference sequence). The CDR3 sequence: CAWSVSSGEYNEQFF. CDR3 DNA sequence: TGTGCCTGGAGTGTATCTAGCGGTGAATACAATGAGCAGTTCTTC.

The genes are TRBV27 and TRBJ2-2; 9 bases match TRBD2. Trimming took 5 bases from V and 3 from J; bases not matched to a gene: 16. Per the germline V gene, CDR1 is MNHEY and CDR2 is SMNVEV (reference sequence). This CDR3 has 19 residues. The CDR3 here is CASSPLRIAGVLDTGELFF. The CDR3 region has the DNA TGTGCCAGCAGTCCCCTAAGGATAGCGGGGGTGCTGGACACCGGGGAGCTGTTTTTT.

This clone appeared once. J is TRBJ1-5 and V is TRBV7-9; TRBD1 aligns across 9 bases. J lost 2 bases, V lost 6 bases, and 11 bases had no gene match. CDR3 length: 17 amino acids. Germline V gives CDR1 SEHNR, CDR2 FQNEAQ (reference sequence). In DNA, the CDR3 is TGTGCCAGCAGTTCGGGACAGGGCCCCGTGGGCAATCAGCCCCAGCATTTT. Translating gives CASSSGQGPVGNQPQHF.

On this clone: This same CDR3 is encoded by further DNA sequences in the sample. The CDR3: CASSLGGSSTDTQYF. The CDR3 DNA reads TGCGCCAGCAGCTTGGGGGGATCTAGCACAGATACGCAGTATTTT. The rearrangement uses TRBV5-1 and TRBJ2-3; D ambiguous. Deletions cut 0 bases from V and 0 bases from J, with 8 bases between. CDR3 length: 15 residues. Germline V lookup: CDR1 SGHRS, CDR2 YFSETQ.

This clone appeared a single time. Other DNA sequences in the sample encode the same CDR3. CDR3 nucleotide sequence: TGTGCCAGCAGCGTAGGTACTAGCGAAGCAGATACGCAGTATTTT. This gives the protein CASSVGTSEADTQYF. The chain has TRBV9 and TRBJ2-3; 7 nucleotides line up with TRBD2. V gave up 0 bases and J gave up 4 bases; unmatched junction bases: 5. CDR3 length: 15 amino acids. CDR1 SGDLS and CDR2 YYNGEE come from the germline V gene. Together with reference TRBV9 and TRBJ2-3, the CDR3 gives the full variable domain: DSGVTQTPKHLITATGQRVTLRCSPRSGDLSVYWYQQSLDQGLQFLIQYYNGEERAKGNILERFSAQQFPDLHSELNLSSLELGDSALYFCASSVGTSEADTQYFGPGTRLTVL.

This clone has just one count. The CDR3 loop reads CASSWPVTDTQYF. In nucleotides, the CDR3 is TGTGCCAGCAGCTGGCCTGTCACAGATACGCAGTATTTT. V gene TRBV7-9 combines with J gene TRBJ2-3; D is ambiguous. This CDR3 comprises 13 residues. Germline CDR1 is SEHNR and CDR2 is FQNEAQ (reference sequence). Trimming took 4 bases from V and 2 from J, leaving 7 bases between them.

The chain uses TRBV10-2 and TRBJ2-7, with D perhaps TRBD2 (6 bases). Germline CDR1 and CDR2: WSHSY and SAAADI. Between the trimmed V and J ends, which lost 3 bases and 5 bases, there was a span of 11 bases. This CDR3 spans 13 amino acids. CDR3 DNA: TGCGCCAGCAGTGACGGGAGTCCCAACGAGCAGTACTTC. This gives the protein CASSDGSPNEQYF.